A selection of T cell receptor beta chains follows, all from one sample in a study of T cell changes during pregnancy in multiple sclerosis. The method was immunoSEQ multiplex PCR; TCRdb's version includes in-frame clones alone and lacks a portion of them. The repertoire has 25,000 to 30,000 clones, about nine tenths of them found once; the top ten carry approximately 0.6%. The sample here was CD4+ T cells from peripheral blood mononuclear cells, taken in the first trimester of pregnancy. The receptors here all came from a female donor in good health, enrolled as a control in a pregnancy study. CDR3s include the opening cysteine and the closing phenylalanine or tryptophan. A D gene is named only where the DNA matches it firmly. For some rows the clone size is stated as once, few or many, or as a class when expanded; others skip it.

>TRBV7-2|TRBD2|.|TRBJ2-1
CASSFLAGLSEEQFF
TGTGCCAGCAGCTTTCTAGCGGGATTATCAGAAGAGCAGTTCTTC
>TRBV5-1|.|.|TRBJ1-2
CASSPNPTDTNYGYTF
TGCGCCAGCAGCCCCAATCCTACGGACACTAACTATGGCTACACCTTC
>TRBV7-2|.|.|TRBJ2-7
CASSPWASSSYEQYF
TGTGCCAGCAGCCCCTGGGCCTCCTCATCTTACGAGCAGTACTTC
>TRBV28|.|.|TRBJ2-3
CASSLRRGRRVRINTDTQYF
TGTGCCAGCAGTTTAAGGCGGGGGCGTCGGGTAAGGATTAACACAGATACGCAGTATTTT
>TRBV11-3|TRBD2|.|TRBJ2-1
CASSSGLAYNEQFF
TGTGCCAGCAGCTCGGGACTAGCCTACAATGAGCAGTTCTTC
>TRBV5-1|.|.|TRBJ2-1
CASSLGQEGGEQFF
TGCGCCAGCAGCTTGGGGCAGGAAGGAGGTGAGCAGTTCTTC
>TRBV23-1|TRBD1|.|TRBJ1-5
CASSHSGATGGGQPQHF
TGCGCCAGCAGTCATTCGGGGGCGACAGGGGGCGGTCAGCCCCAGCATTTT
>TRBV27|.|.|TRBJ1-6
CASRRAPLTPLHF
TGTGCCAGCAGGCGGGCACCACTTACACCCCTCCACTTT
>TRBV18|TRBD2|.|TRBJ2-5
CASRAGTGGQETQYF
TGTGCCAGCCGCGCCGGGACGGGGGGCCAAGAGACCCAGTACTTC
>TRBV4-2|.|.|TRBJ2-3
CASSPVRAADTQYF
TGTGCCAGCAGCCCTGTGAGAGCCGCAGATACGCAGTATTTT
>TRBV9|TRBD1|.|TRBJ1-2
CASSVGDRVNSGYTF
TGTGCCAGCAGCGTTGGGGACAGGGTGAATTCGGGCTACACCTTC
>TRBV12-5|.|.|TRBJ1-5
CASGLSSGNQPQHF
TGTGCTAGTGGTTTGAGCTCGGGGAATCAGCCCCAGCATTTT
>TRBV28|.|.|TRBJ1-2
CASVWGRRRDGYTF
TGTGCCAGCGTCTGGGGGAGGAGGAGGGATGGCTACACCTTC
>TRBV18|TRBD2|.|TRBJ2-5
CASSLKGLAGAETQYF
TGTGCCAGCTCCCTTAAAGGACTAGCGGGAGCGGAGACCCAGTACTTC
>TRBV7-9|.|once|TRBJ1-1
CASSLFAGSEAFF
TGTGCCAGCAGCTTGTTCGCGGGGTCTGAAGCTTTCTTT
>TRBV28|.|.|TRBJ1-3
CASIQSPLSGNTIYF
TGTGCCAGCATCCAGTCACCCCTCTCTGGAAACACCATATATTTT
>TRBV18|.|.|TRBJ1-6
CASSPRESLRYSPLHF
TGTGCCAGCTCACCACGGGAGTCTTTACGGTATTCACCCCTCCACTTT
>TRBV5-1|.|.|TRBJ1-2
CASSDSFYGYTF
TGCGCCAGCAGTGACAGCTTCTATGGCTACACCTTC
>TRBV30|TRBD2|once|TRBJ2-3
CAWSLAGGRNTQYF
TGTGCCTGGAGTCTAGCGGGGGGGCGAAATACGCAGTATTTT
>TRBV7-3|.|.|TRBJ2-2
CASSLFPTGNTGELFF
TGTGCCAGCAGCTTATTCCCGACAGGGAACACCGGGGAGCTGTTTTTT
>TRBV6-5|TRBD1|once|TRBJ2-7
CASRVDRDPYEQYF
TGTGCCAGCAGGGTCGACAGGGACCCCTACGAGCAGTACTTC
>TRBV5-3|.|.|TRBJ2-7
CARSLHRAWEQYF
TGTGCCAGAAGCTTGCACAGGGCGTGGGAGCAGTACTTC
>TRBV30|.|.|TRBJ2-2
CAWSVLTLTGELFF
TGTGCCTGGAGTGTACTGACTCTCACCGGGGAGCTGTTTTTT
>TRBV27|.|.|TRBJ2-5
CASTATSGAFGTQYF
TGTGCCAGCACCGCTACTTCGGGTGCATTCGGGACCCAGTACTTC
>TRBV10-2|.|few|TRBJ2-5
CASSEFRTGETQYF
TGCGCCAGCAGTGAGTTCCGAACTGGAGAGACCCAGTACTTC
>TRBV2|TRBD1|once|TRBJ1-1
CASSSQGQGNTEAFF
TGTGCCAGCAGTTCCCAGGGACAGGGGAACACTGAAGCTTTCTTT
>TRBV6-1|TRBD1|.|TRBJ1-4
CASSLDRGEDEKLFF
TGTGCCAGCAGTCTTGACAGGGGTGAGGATGAAAAACTGTTTTTT
>TRBV7-3|TRBD2|.|TRBJ2-7
CASARAGGEQYF
TGTGCCTCGGCCAGGGCGGGGGGGGAGCAGTACTTC
>TRBV7-3|.|few|TRBJ2-2
CASSLNGESGELFF
TGTGCCAGCAGCTTAAATGGGGAGTCCGGGGAGCTGTTTTTT
>TRBV28|.|.|TRBJ1-1
CASSLWGQARLQGSAFF
TGTGCCAGCAGTTTATGGGGCCAGGCCCGACTACAGGGCTCGGCTTTCTTT
>TRBV18|TRBD1|.|TRBJ1-2
CASSPGQGYGSYGYTF
TGTGCCAGCTCACCAGGACAGGGGTACGGCAGCTATGGCTACACCTTC
>TRBV5-6|.|.|TRBJ2-3
CASSPQGRSDTQYF
TGTGCCAGCAGCCCTCAGGGTCGGTCAGATACGCAGTATTTT
>TRBV4-1|.|few|TRBJ2-3
CASSQAGTSTDTQYF
TGCGCCAGCAGCCAAGCGGGGACTAGCACAGATACGCAGTATTTT
>TRBV5-6|.|few|TRBJ2-1
CASSCGAAGCVGQFF
TGTGCCAGCAGCTGCGGTGCCGCTGGGTGTGTAGGGCAGTTCTTC
>TRBV4-2|.|.|TRBJ1-4
CASSQAEGVPEKLFF
TGTGCCAGCAGCCAGGCTGAGGGGGTCCCTGAAAAACTGTTTTTT
>TRBV5-1|.|.|TRBJ1-6
CASRSGGWGSPLHF
TGCGCCAGCAGGTCCGGGGGATGGGGTTCACCCCTCCACTTT
>TRBV10-1|.|.|TRBJ2-7
CASSAPPQGRKLSYEQYF
TGCGCCAGCAGTGCCCCGCCGCAGGGCCGCAAGCTGTCCTACGAGCAGTACTTC
>TRBV7-9|TRBD1|.|TRBJ2-7
CASSSQGSYEQYF
TGTGCCAGCAGCTCACAGGGGTCCTACGAGCAGTACTTC
>TRBV5-1|TRBD1|.|TRBJ2-7
CASSFGQGIYEQYF
TGCGCCAGCAGCTTTGGACAGGGAATCTACGAGCAGTACTTC
>TRBV6-7|TRBD1|.|TRBJ2-4
CASSYSPPAAGQGWNIQYF
TGTGCCAGCAGTTATTCCCCCCCCGCCGCCGGACAGGGGTGGAACATTCAGTACTTC
>TRBV7-2|.|.|TRBJ1-2
CASSALTENYGYTF
TGTGCCAGCAGCGCCCTGACAGAGAACTATGGCTACACCTTC
>TRBV7-9|TRBD2|.|TRBJ2-1
CASGIAGGYEQFF
TGTGCCAGCGGGATAGCGGGAGGATATGAGCAGTTCTTC
>TRBV4-2|.|.|TRBJ1-1
CASSQDPGGNTEAFF
TGTGCCAGCAGCCAAGATCCGGGTGGGAACACTGAAGCTTTCTTT
>TRBV30|.|.|TRBJ2-3
CAWSVRETDTQYF
TGTGCCTGGAGTGTACGGGAGACAGATACGCAGTATTTT
>TRBV19|TRBD1|.|TRBJ2-1
CASSLGQGMLNEQFF
TGTGCCAGTAGTCTGGGACAGGGGATGCTCAATGAGCAGTTCTTC